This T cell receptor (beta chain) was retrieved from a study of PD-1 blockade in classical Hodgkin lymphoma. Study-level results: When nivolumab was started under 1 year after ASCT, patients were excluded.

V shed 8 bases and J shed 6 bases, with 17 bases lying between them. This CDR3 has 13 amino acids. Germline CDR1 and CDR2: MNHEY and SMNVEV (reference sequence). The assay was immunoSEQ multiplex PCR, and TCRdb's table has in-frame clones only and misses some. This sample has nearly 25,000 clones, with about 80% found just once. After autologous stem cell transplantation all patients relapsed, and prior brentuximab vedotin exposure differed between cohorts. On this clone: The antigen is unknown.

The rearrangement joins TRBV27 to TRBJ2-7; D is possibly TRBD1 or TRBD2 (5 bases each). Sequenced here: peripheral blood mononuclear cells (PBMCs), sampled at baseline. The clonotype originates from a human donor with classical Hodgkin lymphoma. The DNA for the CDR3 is TGTGCCAGCGCCCTGGGGGTTGGGCGCGAGCAGTACTTC. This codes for CASALGVGREQYF.